The next 3 T cell receptor beta chains were all read from a single sample in a study of blood T cell repertoires in COVID-19. This table comes from immunoSEQ multiplex PCR, and its TCRdb copy is limited to in-frame clones, with some not included. The sample includes about 290,000 clones, roughly nine tenths of them seen just once. Sequencing was carried out using peripheral blood. The receptors were gathered from a woman in her 30s with COVID-19, enrolled during active disease.

The J gene is TRBJ1-2, the V gene TRBV2; D not certain. The CDR3 consists of 12 residues. The germline CDR1 and CDR2 sequences are SNHLY and FYNNEI. Trimming stripped 10 bases from V and 4 bases from J, with 13 bases between. The CDR3 bases are TGTGCCACCCCCAGTGAAACCTATGGCTACACCTTC. Translated, it gives CATPSETYGYTF.

V usage is TRBV5-1 and J usage is TRBJ1-2; D may be TRBD1 (5 bases). The length of the CDR3 is 15 residues. Germline CDR1 SGHRS, CDR2 YFSETQ. The V end was cut by 4 bases, the J end by 5 bases, with 18 bases between. CDR3 bases: TGCGCCAGCAGCCCTAACCCAGGGAAGGGGTATGGCTACACCTTC. Translated, it gives CASSPNPGKGYGYTF.

The CDR3 loop reads CASSLVGSGDQETQYF. The CDR3 DNA sequence: TGTGCCAGCAGCTTAGTGGGTAGCGGGGACCAAGAGACCCAGTACTTC. The chain employs TRBV7-2 and TRBJ2-5; 8 positions agree with TRBD2. Looked up from germline, CDR1 is SGHTA and CDR2 is FQGNSA. Trimming removed 1 base from V and 0 bases from J; junction bases left unmatched: 4. The CDR3 totals 16 residues.